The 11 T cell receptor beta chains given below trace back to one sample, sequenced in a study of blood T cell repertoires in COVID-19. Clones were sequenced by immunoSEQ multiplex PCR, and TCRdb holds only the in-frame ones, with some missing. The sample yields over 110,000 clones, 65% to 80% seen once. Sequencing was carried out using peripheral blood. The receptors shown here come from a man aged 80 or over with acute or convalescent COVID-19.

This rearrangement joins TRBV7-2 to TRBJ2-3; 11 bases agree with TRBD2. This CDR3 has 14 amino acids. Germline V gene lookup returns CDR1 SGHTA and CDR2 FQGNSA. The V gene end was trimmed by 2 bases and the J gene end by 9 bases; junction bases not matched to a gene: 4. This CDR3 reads CASSLLAGGVTQYF. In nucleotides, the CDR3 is TGTGCCAGCAGCTTACTAGCGGGGGGAGTAACGCAGTATTTT.

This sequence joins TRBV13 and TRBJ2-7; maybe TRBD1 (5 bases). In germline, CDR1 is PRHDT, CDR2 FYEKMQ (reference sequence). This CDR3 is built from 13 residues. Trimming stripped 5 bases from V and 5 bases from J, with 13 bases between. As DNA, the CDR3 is TGTGCCAGCAGCCTCCGACAGATCCACGAGCAGTACTTC. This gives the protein CASSLRQIHEQYF. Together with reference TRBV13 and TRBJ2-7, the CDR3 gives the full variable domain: AAGVIQSPRHLIKEKRETATLKCYPIPRHDTVYWYQQGPGQDPQFLISFYEKMQSDKGSIPDRFSAQQFSDYHSELNMSSLELGDSALYFCASSLRQIHEQYFGPGTRLTVT.

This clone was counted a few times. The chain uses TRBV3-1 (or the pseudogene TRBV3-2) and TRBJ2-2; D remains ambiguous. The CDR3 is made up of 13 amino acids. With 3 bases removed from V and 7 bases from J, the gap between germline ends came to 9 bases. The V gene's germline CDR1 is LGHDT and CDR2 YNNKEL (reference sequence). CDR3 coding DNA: TGTGCCAGCAGCCAGAGATTCGGCGGGGAGCTGTTTTTT. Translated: CASSQRFGGELFF.

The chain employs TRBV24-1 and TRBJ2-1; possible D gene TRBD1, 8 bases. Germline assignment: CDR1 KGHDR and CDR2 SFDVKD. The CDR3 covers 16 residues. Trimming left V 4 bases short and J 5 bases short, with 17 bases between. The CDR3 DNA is TGTGCCACCAGTGACCGGACAGGGAGGGGGAACAATGAGCAGTTCTTC. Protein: CATSDRTGRGNNEQFF.

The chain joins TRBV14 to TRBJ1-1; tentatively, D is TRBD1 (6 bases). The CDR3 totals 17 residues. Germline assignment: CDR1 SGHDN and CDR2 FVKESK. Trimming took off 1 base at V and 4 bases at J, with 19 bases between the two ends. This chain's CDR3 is CASSQVGRGAGFTEAFF. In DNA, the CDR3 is TGTGCCAGCAGCCAAGTTGGTCGGGGGGCAGGGTTCACTGAAGCTTTCTTT.

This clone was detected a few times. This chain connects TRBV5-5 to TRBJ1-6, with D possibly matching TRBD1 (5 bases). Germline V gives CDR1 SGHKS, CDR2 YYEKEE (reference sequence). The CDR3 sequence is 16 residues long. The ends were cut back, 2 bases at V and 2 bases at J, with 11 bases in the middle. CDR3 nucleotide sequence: TGTGCCAGCAGCTTATTCCAGGGAACCTATAATTCACCCCTCCACTTT. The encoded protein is CASSLFQGTYNSPLHF.

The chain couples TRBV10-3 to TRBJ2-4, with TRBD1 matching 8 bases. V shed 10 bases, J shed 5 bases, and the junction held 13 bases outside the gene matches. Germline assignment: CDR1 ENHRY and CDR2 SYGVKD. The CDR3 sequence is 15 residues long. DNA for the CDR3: TGTGCCACCAGGGGGGACAGGCTAACCGAAAACATTCAGTACTTC. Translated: CATRGDRLTENIQYF.

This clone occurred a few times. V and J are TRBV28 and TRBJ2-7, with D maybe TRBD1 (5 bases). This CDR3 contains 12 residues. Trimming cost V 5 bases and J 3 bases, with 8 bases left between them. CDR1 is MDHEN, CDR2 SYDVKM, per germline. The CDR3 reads CASSQDSYEQYF. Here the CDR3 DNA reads TGTGCCAGCAGTCAAGACAGCTACGAGCAGTACTTC. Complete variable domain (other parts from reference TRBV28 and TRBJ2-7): DVKVTQSSRYLVKRTGEKVFLECVQDMDHENMFWYRQDPGLGLRLIYFSYDVKMKEKGDIPEGYSVSREKKERFSLILESASTNQTSMYLCASSQDSYEQYFGPGTRLTVT.

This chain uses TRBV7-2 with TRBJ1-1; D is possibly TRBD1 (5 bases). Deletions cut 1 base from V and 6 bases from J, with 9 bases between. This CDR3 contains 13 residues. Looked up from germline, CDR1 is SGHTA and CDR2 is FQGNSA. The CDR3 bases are TGTGCCAGCAGCTTAGAATGGGGCGCTGAAGCTTTCTTT. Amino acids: CASSLEWGAEAFF.

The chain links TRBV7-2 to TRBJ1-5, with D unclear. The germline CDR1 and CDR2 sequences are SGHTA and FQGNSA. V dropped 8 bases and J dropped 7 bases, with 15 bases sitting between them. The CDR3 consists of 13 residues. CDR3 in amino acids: CASASQERQPQHF. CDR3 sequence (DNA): TGTGCCAGCGCCTCGCAGGAAAGACAGCCCCAGCATTTT.

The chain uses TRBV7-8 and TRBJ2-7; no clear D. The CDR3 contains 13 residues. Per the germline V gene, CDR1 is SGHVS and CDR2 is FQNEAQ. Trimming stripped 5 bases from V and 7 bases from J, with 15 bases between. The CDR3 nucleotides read TGTGCCAGCAGCCTGCAGCGTCCTGGGGAGCAGTACTTC. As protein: CASSLQRPGEQYF. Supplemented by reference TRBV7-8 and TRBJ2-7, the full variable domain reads GAGVSQSPRYKVAKRGQDVALRCDPISGHVSLFWYQQALGQGPEFLTYFQNEAQLDKSGLPSDRFFAERPEGSVSTLKIQRTQQEDSAVYLCASSLQRPGEQYFGPGTRLTVT.